These T cell receptor beta chains were read from a single sample in a study of response to subunit inactivated influenza vaccine. TCRdb re-analysed the RT-PCR reads in MiXCR, keeping a single row per CDR3 protein. The sample records around 480,000 distinct CDR3 sequences, more than 15% being singletons. This material consisted of CD4+ T cells sorted from PBMCs, taken around 25 months after vaccination. Every receptor here comes from a man aged 45 to 70 who received an inactivated influenza vaccine. Each CDR3 is given with its conserved first and last residue. The listing skips clone size in some rows; elsewhere it reads once, few, many or a size class.

abundance	v_gene	CDR3aa
-	TRBV6-1	CASRRDDSLNEQFF
-	TRBV3-1	CASSQISAVTHNEQFF
-	TRBV12-3/TRBV12-4	CASTWTWREQFF
-	TRBV29-1	CSVIGTGVPYEQYF
-	TRBV15	CATSRDAGGQETQYF
-	TRBV3-1	CASSQILTANSPLHF
-	TRBV6-1	CASSPGIFTDTQYF
-	TRBV29-1	CSVVISGGTYEQYF
-	TRBV6-5	CASSYSTGSDIQYF
few	TRBV20-1	CSAPGTSMRDTQYF
many	TRBV20-1	CSGETGAAYGYTF
-	TRBV15	CATSTGQLGTDTQYF
many	TRBV6-2/TRBV6-3	CASSYRGNEQFF
few	TRBV20-1	CSARQLNRDNEQFF
few	TRBV2	CASRNENYEQYF
-	TRBV9	CASSQSAYEQFF
many	TRBV29-1	CSVVLRRGSSETQYF
few	TRBV20-1	CSARAGVFYYGYTF
few	TRBV4-2	CASESTAENIQYF
few	TRBV5-1	CASSLSAGRITREQYF
-	TRBV10-3	CAISPGLAGGVTGANVLTF
few	TRBV4-2	CASSFEGGTSSYNEQFF
many	TRBV29-1	CSVARASSGSTDTQYF
-	TRBV4-3	CASSQGVGGSETQYF
many	TRBV4-1	CASSQGWPFYGYTF
many	TRBV7-2	CASSLNREGYTF
-	TRBV6-1	CASSPEVGNTIYF
-	TRBV20-1	CSARVRGAPYEQYF
few	TRBV24-1	CATSVIDEQFF
-	TRBV25-1	CASSLRDRGQGYTF
-	TRBV6-1	CASSNGQGTGELFF
-	TRBV24-1	CATEQFNEQFF
few	TRBV24-1	CATSDVDRNNEQFF
few	TRBV6-5	CASRHRGYEQYF
-	TRBV7-3	CASSLSPGGYGYTF